This is a list of T cell receptor beta chains from one sample in a study of T cell repertoires in cytomegalovirus infection. TCRdb reprocessed the reads via MiXCR and lists one record per CDR3 protein. Here the sample spans some 120,000 distinct CDR3 sequences, 30% to 40% being singletons. The antigens for these receptors are not known. The source was CD8+ T cells from cultured PBMCs, collected from culture after CMV antigen stimulation. These receptors were obtained from a human donor in good health (CMV status not recorded). Some clones in this sample may be carry-over from other donors' samples. Both conserved end residues are part of each CDR3. D genes are given only for firm matches. Rows may omit the clone size; those that give it use once, few, many or a size class.

. | TRBJ2-5 | TRBV27 | . | TGTGCCAGCAGTTTATCTACAGGGTCAGAGACCCAGTACTTC | CASSLSTGSETQYF
. | TRBJ1-4 | TRBV5-1 | TRBD1 | TGCGCCAGCAGCTCGGGACAGACAGCAACTAATGAAAAACTGTTTTTT | CASSSGQTATNEKLFF
few | TRBJ1-1 | TRBV6-2/TRBV6-3 | TRBD1 | TGTGCCAGCAGTTACCACAGTACAGGGGGTTGGACTGAAGCTTTCTTT | CASSYHSTGGWTEAFF
few | TRBJ2-7 | TRBV7-2 | TRBD1 | TGTGCCAGCAGCTTCAACTTTGGGACAGGGGTTACCTACGAGCAGTACTTC | CASSFNFGTGVTYEQYF
few | TRBJ2-2 | TRBV7-6 | . | TGTGCCAGCAGCTTAGGCGTTTCGGGCACCGGGGAGCTGTTTTTT | CASSLGVSGTGELFF
many | TRBJ2-5 | TRBV7-2 | . | TGTGCCAGCAGCCGGGACGAGCAAGAGACCCAGTACTTC | CASSRDEQETQYF
. | TRBJ1-6 | TRBV3-1 | . | TGTGCCAGCAGCCGTAGGGACACAGATAATTCACCCCTCCACTTT | CASSRRDTDNSPLHF
. | TRBJ1-5 | TRBV12-5 | . | TGTGCTAGTGGTCCTCTTGGGGGGGGAAATCAGCCCCAGCATTTT | CASGPLGGGNQPQHF
few | TRBJ2-3 | TRBV7-8 | . | TGTGCCAGCAGCTTAGGGGCAGGGAATCACGAAGATACGCAGTATTTT | CASSLGAGNHEDTQYF
few | TRBJ2-1 | TRBV19 | . | TGTGCCAGTAGTATAGAGCACAGGATAGTATACAATGAGCAGTTCTTC | CASSIEHRIVYNEQFF
. | TRBJ1-2 | TRBV27 | . | TGTGCCAGCGCCCATTCACAGCCTAACTATGGCTACACCTTC | CASAHSQPNYGYTF
. | TRBJ2-7 | TRBV14 | . | TGTGCCAGCAGCCGGGGCAGGAGTGCCTACGAGCAGTACTTC | CASSRGRSAYEQYF
. | TRBJ2-3 | TRBV4-1 | TRBD2 | TGCGCCAGCAGCCAAGGCGGGGGGGCGACAGATACGCAGTATTTT | CASSQGGGATDTQYF
many | TRBJ1-5 | TRBV19 | . | TGTGCCAGTAGCCCGCTGACCGCCCGGGGCAATCAGCCCCAGCATTTT | CASSPLTARGNQPQHF
. | TRBJ2-7 | TRBV7-6 | TRBD1 | TGTGCCAGCAGCTTAGGACAGGGCCCGGAAGAGCAGTACTTC | CASSLGQGPEEQYF
. | TRBJ2-7 | TRBV11-2 | . | TGTGCCAGCAGCGCAGCGGGCGGAGGATACGAGCAGTACTTC | CASSAAGGGYEQYF
few | TRBJ1-6 | TRBV12-3/TRBV12-4 | TRBD1 | TGTGCCAGCAGCCAGGGGGGAAATTCACCCCTCCACTTT | CASSQGGNSPLHF
. | TRBJ1-2 | TRBV4-2 | TRBD1 | TGTGCCAGCAGCCAAGAACTTGGGTCGACAGGGGGACGGGGCAGCTATGGCTACACCTTC | CASSQELGSTGGRGSYGYTF
few | TRBJ2-7 | TRBV27 | TRBD1 | TGTGCCAGCAGTTTGCGCTGGACAGGGAACGAGCAGTACTTC | CASSLRWTGNEQYF
. | TRBJ2-7 | TRBV4-3 | . | TGCGCCAGCAGCCAGTCGGCACGGGGGCCCGGCTACGAGCAGTACTTC | CASSQSARGPGYEQYF
. | TRBJ2-2 | TRBV11-1 | . | TGTGCCAGCAGCTTGCCGGGCAGTAACACCGGGGAGATGTTTTTT | CASSLPGSNTGEMFF
. | TRBJ1-5 | TRBV15 | . | TGTGCCACCAGCAGAGATGTAACTGACGCATCTAATCAGCCCCAGCATTTT | CATSRDVTDASNQPQHF
few | TRBJ2-1 | TRBV6-1 | . | TGTGCCAGCAGTGGACAGTTCCGCTACAATGAGCAGTTCTTC | CASSGQFRYNEQFF
many | TRBJ1-2 | TRBV6-1 | . | TGTGCCAGCAGTGAAATGGACCGGCCGCGGTGGAACTATGGCTACACCTTC | CASSEMDRPRWNYGYTF
few | TRBJ2-1 | TRBV7-6 | . | TGTGCCAGCAGCTTAGCCGCCGGCGGATCATATGAGCAGTTCTTC | CASSLAAGGSYEQFF
. | TRBJ1-1 | TRBV25-1 | TRBD1 | TGTGCCAGCAGTGAACAGGGGGCGGCTGAAGCTTTCTTT | CASSEQGAAEAFF
many | TRBJ2-5 | TRBV19 | . | TGTGCCAGCAGGCAGGGTGTTGAGACCCAGTACTTC | CASRQGVETQYF
few | TRBJ2-3 | TRBV19 | . | TGTGCCAGTAGCCCCTCGGTCGCGATGGGAGATACGCAGTATTTT | CASSPSVAMGDTQYF
. | TRBJ1-5 | TRBV28 | . | TGTGCCAGCAGCGATCCGGGCTCCGGGCCCCAGCATTTT | CASSDPGSGPQHF
. | TRBJ2-5 | TRBV7-3 | . | TGTGCCAGCAGCCTACGGGATACCGGACATAAGGAGACCCAGTACTTC | CASSLRDTGHKETQYF
many | TRBJ2-3 | TRBV7-2 | TRBD1 | TGTGCCAGCAGCCTGGGGGGGACAGGGGGCCTGGATACGCAGTATTTT | CASSLGGTGGLDTQYF
. | TRBJ1-1 | TRBV25-1 | TRBD1 | TGTGCCAGCTCCAGGCAGGGGGCCGGAACTGAAGCTTTCTTT | CASSRQGAGTEAFF
. | TRBJ2-5 | TRBV19 | . | TGTGCCAGTTCAACTTACAGGGTAGAGACCCAGTACTTC | CASSTYRVETQYF
. | TRBJ2-7 | TRBV10-3 | TRBD1 | TGTGCCGGTGGGACAGGGCTCTCCTACGAGCAGTACTTC | CAGGTGLSYEQYF
few | TRBJ1-5 | TRBV5-8 | . | TGTGCCAGCAGCTTGGCCACCGGGAGTAGCAATCAGCCCCAGCATTTT | CASSLATGSSNQPQHF